Listed below are T cell receptor beta chains from one sample, sequenced in a study of blood T cell repertoires in COVID-19. Sequencing used immunoSEQ multiplex PCR; TCRdb keeps in-frame clones, though not all of them. The sample holds some 95,000 clones, about three quarters seen once. The specimen sequenced was peripheral blood. The receptors originated from a man aged 70 or older with acute or convalescent COVID-19. The CDR3 runs from the conserved cysteine through the conserved F or W. D genes are given only for firm matches. Clone sizes are given selectively: once, few, many, or a class where the clone is expanded.

V gene	clone size	D gene	J gene	CDR3 DNA	CDR3 protein
TRBV20-1	-	-	TRBJ1-2	TGCAGTGTCGTCAGGGGAGCTGGCTACACCTTC	CSVVRGAGYTF
TRBV27	-	-	TRBJ1-2	TGTGCCAGCAGTCCCGGACATAATCCCGTCTATGGCTACACCTTC	CASSPGHNPVYGYTF
TRBV4-1	-	-	TRBJ2-1	TGCGCCAGCAGCCCCGGCTACGCCGGCGGCAATGAGCAGTTCTTC	CASSPGYAGGNEQFF
TRBV28	few	-	TRBJ1-3	TGTGCCAGCAGTTCGCGGGGAAACACCATATATTTT	CASSSRGNTIYF
TRBV5-1	-	-	TRBJ2-5	TGCGCCAGCAGCTTGGGATTTACTAGCTCCCAAGAGACCCAGTACTTC	CASSLGFTSSQETQYF
TRBV28	few	TRBD2	TRBJ2-1	TGTGCCAGCAGTTTTCCTTCGGGGGGACTAGGGGACAATGAGCAGTTCTTC	CASSFPSGGLGDNEQFF
TRBV9	-	-	TRBJ2-1	TGTGCCAGCAGCGCTACAGCCTACAATGAGCAGTTCTTC	CASSATAYNEQFF
TRBV5-1	-	-	TRBJ2-1	TGCGCCAGCGGGACGGGGGACTACAATGAGCAGTTCTTC	CASGTGDYNEQFF
TRBV30	-	-	TRBJ1-4	TGTGCCTGGAGTGTAGCCCCCGGGAACCAAAATGAAAAACTGTTTTTT	CAWSVAPGNQNEKLFF
TRBV4-1	-	TRBD2	TRBJ2-3	TGCGCCAGCAGCCAAGGGGGTAGCGGGACCCCCCTTGCCACGCAGTATTTT	CASSQGGSGTPLATQYF
TRBV18	-	-	TRBJ1-1	TGTGCCAGCTCACCCAGGGGGAACACTGAAGCTTTCTTT	CASSPRGNTEAFF
TRBV10-1	few	TRBD1	TRBJ2-2	TGCGCCAGCAGTGTCGGATTTGGTAGGGAGACAGGGGCCACCGGGGAGCTGTTTTTT	CASSVGFGRETGATGELFF
TRBV3-1/TRBV3-2	-	TRBD1	TRBJ1-4	TGTGCCAGCAGCCAATCACGGACAGGAGGGGCTGAAAAACTGTTTTTT	CASSQSRTGGAEKLFF
TRBV18	few	-	TRBJ1-5	TGTGCCAGCTCACCGGAACAGGGACGCAATCAGCCCCAGCATTTT	CASSPEQGRNQPQHF
TRBV6-5	-	-	TRBJ1-1	TGTGCCAGCAGCCTCCAGGGGAACACTGAAGCTTTCTTT	CASSLQGNTEAFF
TRBV11-2	-	TRBD2	TRBJ2-6	TGTGCCAGCAGCAAAGGACTAGCGGTCCTCTCTGGGGCCAACGTCCTGACTTTC	CASSKGLAVLSGANVLTF
TRBV5-4	-	-	TRBJ2-3	TGTGCCAGCAGCTTCTCCCAAGGGCGGGGCCTTACAGATACGCAGTATTTT	CASSFSQGRGLTDTQYF
TRBV28	-	TRBD1	TRBJ1-1	TGTGCCAGCCGACGGGGGACAGGGGGCGGAAAGAACACTGAAGCTTTCTTT	CASRRGTGGGKNTEAFF
TRBV28	-	TRBD2	TRBJ2-3	TGTGCCAGCAGTACAAACCGGGGGGCAGATACGCAGTATTTT	CASSTNRGADTQYF
TRBV5-1	-	-	TRBJ2-3	TGCGCCAGCAGACCCCGCGGGTCCCCGGGATCAGATACGCAGTATTTT	CASRPRGSPGSDTQYF
TRBV11-3	few	-	TRBJ1-6	TGTGCCAGCAGCTTAGATGGAGCAGGGGCCAATTCACCCCTCCACTTT	CASSLDGAGANSPLHF
TRBV6-2/TRBV6-3	-	TRBD2	TRBJ2-1	TGTGCCAGCAGTCCCCATAGCGGGAGGGGCTACAATGAGCAGTTCTTC	CASSPHSGRGYNEQFF
TRBV6-1	-	TRBD2	TRBJ2-1	TGTGCCAGCAGTGAACACGGGGGGGGCCACAATGAGCAGTTCTTC	CASSEHGGGHNEQFF
TRBV4-2	-	TRBD1	TRBJ2-7	TGTGCCAGCAGCCGCGGGCAGGGGGCATACGAGCAGTACTTC	CASSRGQGAYEQYF
TRBV5-1	-	-	TRBJ1-6	TGCGCCAGCAGCTTGATGACAGGAGATTGGAATTCACCCCTCCACTTT	CASSLMTGDWNSPLHF
TRBV5-4	-	TRBD2	TRBJ2-1	TGTGCCAGCAGCTTGACTAGCGGGGGATACAATGAGCAGTTCTTC	CASSLTSGGYNEQFF
TRBV7-8	-	TRBD1	TRBJ2-5	TGTGCCAGCAGCTTACTGGACAGGCACCAAGAGACCCAGTACTTC	CASSLLDRHQETQYF
TRBV2	-	TRBD1	TRBJ2-3	TGTGCCAGCAGCCGGGACAGAAGCACAGATACGCAGTATTTT	CASSRDRSTDTQYF
TRBV6-6	-	-	TRBJ2-2	TGTGCCAGCAGTTATATCCGGGGATCCACCGGGGAGCTGTTTTTT	CASSYIRGSTGELFF
TRBV28	few	-	TRBJ1-2	TGTGCCAGCAGTTTATTAGAACAGGACTATGGCTACACCTTC	CASSLLEQDYGYTF
TRBV28	-	TRBD2	TRBJ2-3	TGTGCCAGCACCACTAGCGGGAGAGGCGGTACGCAGTATTTT	CASTTSGRGGTQYF
TRBV10-3	-	-	TRBJ1-2	TGTGCCATCAGCGCCGACATAGTCTATGGCTACACCTTC	CAISADIVYGYTF
TRBV2	-	TRBD2	TRBJ2-3	TGTGCCAGCAATGTAAAGGGCGGGAGCCTTGGTTCAGGTACGCAGTATTTT	CASNVKGGSLGSGTQYF
TRBV29-1	once	-	TRBJ1-2	TGCAGCGTCGACACAAACTATGGCTACACCTTC	CSVDTNYGYTF
TRBV11-3	-	-	TRBJ2-3	TGTGCCAGCAGCTTAGGCCGGAGAGATACGCAGTATTTT	CASSLGRRDTQYF
TRBV7-3	-	-	TRBJ2-5	TGTGCCAGCAGCTTACAGGGAACTGGGGTTGAGAAAGAGACCCAGTACTTC	CASSLQGTGVEKETQYF
TRBV7-3	-	TRBD2	TRBJ2-3	TGTGCCAGCAGCCCGGACCATAGCGGGGGCACAGATACGCAGTATTTT	CASSPDHSGGTDTQYF
TRBV2	-	-	TRBJ1-1	TGTGCCAGCAGTGGGACAGCCACTGAAGCTTTCTTT	CASSGTATEAFF
TRBV9	-	TRBD2	TRBJ2-3	TGTGCCAGCAGCGTGATCGGGAGCGGGGGGGACTCAGATACGCAGTATTTT	CASSVIGSGGDSDTQYF
TRBV6-5	-	-	TRBJ1-3	TGTGCCAGCAGGGACGGGAGCTCTGGAAACACCATATATTTT	CASRDGSSGNTIYF
TRBV9	few	TRBD1	TRBJ2-6	TGTGCCAGCAGCGTAGTGGGACAGGGCTCTGGGGCCAACGTCCTGACTTTC	CASSVVGQGSGANVLTF
TRBV5-1	-	-	TRBJ1-3	TGCGCCAGCAGCTTAGGGGGTTCGACTGGAAACACCATATATTTT	CASSLGGSTGNTIYF
TRBV12-3/TRBV12-4	-	-	TRBJ1-1	TGTGCCAGCAGTTTTGGACAGCAAACTGAAGCTTTCTTT	CASSFGQQTEAFF
TRBV15	-	TRBD1	TRBJ1-4	TGTGCCACCAGCAAGGGACAGGGTGAAGAAAAACTGTTTTTT	CATSKGQGEEKLFF
TRBV28	-	-	TRBJ1-2	TGTGCCAGCAGTTTGATTCAGGGGACCCATGGCTACACCTTC	CASSLIQGTHGYTF
TRBV7-2	-	-	TRBJ1-1	TGTGCCAGCAGCTTAAGCACCGAAGCTTTCTTT	CASSLSTEAFF
TRBV5-1	few	-	TRBJ1-1	TGCGCCAGCAGCACTGGACAGCCTACTGAAGCTTTCTTT	CASSTGQPTEAFF
TRBV6-5	-	-	TRBJ2-1	TGTGCCAGCAGTTACGGGACGGGAGTGAATGAGCAGTTCTTC	CASSYGTGVNEQFF
TRBV6-5	-	-	TRBJ1-2	TGTGCCAGCAGTAACGTACAGGGTGCCTATGGCTACACCTTC	CASSNVQGAYGYTF
TRBV27	-	TRBD1	TRBJ2-7	TGTGCCAGCAGTCCTTTCCGGGACAGGGGTCTCGAGCAGTACTTC	CASSPFRDRGLEQYF
TRBV5-1	-	-	TRBJ1-2	TGCGCCAGCAGCTTGATGGGGAGCAACTATGGCTACACCTTC	CASSLMGSNYGYTF
TRBV12-5	-	TRBD1	TRBJ1-4	TGTGCTAGTGGTTCTACAGGGGTTACAACTAATGAAAAACTGTTTTTT	CASGSTGVTTNEKLFF
TRBV2	-	-	TRBJ1-6	TGTGCCTCCGAGAGCTCCTATAATTCACCCCTCCACTTT	CASESSYNSPLHF
TRBV5-4	-	TRBD1	TRBJ1-2	TGTGCCAGCAGCTCCGGACAGGGGAGCTATGGCTACACCTTC	CASSSGQGSYGYTF
TRBV19	once	-	TRBJ1-3	TGTGCCAGTAGGACCCAGGCTTTCGGAAACACCATATATTTT	CASRTQAFGNTIYF
TRBV6-6	-	TRBD2	TRBJ2-1	TGTGCCAGCAGCGCGAGCGGGGGGGCCTCCGAGCAGTTCTTC	CASSASGGASEQFF